The source of this TCR beta chain is a study of T cells expressing NK-cell markers. Study-level findings and limits: Several donors likewise had their CD3+CD56-NKG2C+ fraction led by these clonotypes.

Turning to this clonotype: Its antigen is not identified.

In generating TCR beta cDNA, 5'RACE template switching with UMIs was used. TCRdb re-called the 5' RACE reads; every CDR3 protein appears as one record, without DNA. Its clone listing holds about 460,000 distinct CDR3 sequences. Germline V gene lookup returns CDR1 MGHRA and CDR2 YSYEKL. This CDR3 comprises 15 residues. Sequenced: blood T cells: a sorted CD56 or NKG2C T cell subset, CD4+ or CD8+ T cells, or bulk PBMC T cells (not recorded which). V is TRBV4-1 and J is TRBJ2-7; TCRdb's D call of TRBD2 is untestable without DNA. The TCR originated in a woman aged 45-59 years in good health. The CDR3 sequence: CASSQGDGGVREQYF.